A single sample is the source of the 18 T cell receptor beta chains below, sequenced in a study of T cells after yellow fever vaccination. TCRdb ran MiXCR on the 5' RACE reads and lists one entry per CDR3 protein. Of roughly 50,000 distinct CDR3 sequences listed, 7% to 9% are singletons. The sequenced sample was CD8+ T cells sorted from PBMCs, obtained roughly 14 days after the first yellow fever vaccination. The receptors were sampled from a young man who received the YFV17D yellow fever vaccine.

J is TRBJ2-1 and V is TRBV7-2; D gene ambiguous. This CDR3 spans 15 amino acids. Per germline, CDR1 SGHTA and CDR2 FQGNSA. Trimming took off 4 bases at V and 0 bases at J, with 10 bases between the two ends. CDR3 sequence reads: CASSSDPSSYNEQFF. CDR3 in DNA: TGTGCCAGCAGCTCTGATCCCTCCTCCTACAATGAGCAGTTCTTC.

Ten or more counts support this clonotype. The rearrangement joins TRBV14 to TRBJ1-4; the D is unclear. The CDR3 consists of 15 residues. Deletions cut 4 bases from V and 1 base from J, with 10 bases between. The germline V gene encodes CDR1 SGHDN and CDR2 FVKESK. This CDR3 reads CASSLAGGTNEKLFF. As DNA, the CDR3 is TGTGCCAGCAGCCTCGCAGGAGGAACTAATGAAAAACTGTTTTTT.

This clonotype was seen ten or more times. The gene calls are TRBV2 and TRBJ2-7, with a weak D call TRBD1 (5 bases). Germline CDR1 and CDR2: SNHLY and FYNNEI. There are 15 residues in the CDR3. V lost 4 bases, J lost 4 bases, and 17 bases lay in between. CDR3 sequence: CASSGLWQGGYEQYF. The CDR3 DNA reads as TGTGCCAGCAGTGGCCTCTGGCAGGGTGGATACGAGCAGTACTTC.

This clonotype was recorded at least ten times. The rearrangement joins TRBV5-1 to TRBJ1-5; D is unresolved. The CDR3 covers 13 residues. The germline CDR1 and CDR2 sequences are SGHRS and YFSETQ. Trimming took off 0 bases at V and 7 bases at J, with 8 bases between the two ends. The DNA of the CDR3 is TGCGCCAGCAGCTTGGAAGGGAGCCAGCCCCAGCATTTT. It translates to CASSLEGSQPQHF.

This clonotype was seen repeatedly, ten times or more. V and J are TRBV6-2 or TRBV6-3 and TRBJ2-7; TRBD1 is a possible D gene (6 bases). The CDR3 covers 15 residues. V lost 7 bases, J lost 1 base, and 17 bases lay in between. Germline V gene data show CDR1 as MNHEY and CDR2 as SVGEGT. CDR3 sequence reads: CASNRNRDTSYEQYF. The CDR3 DNA is TGTGCCAGCAACCGCAACCGGGACACATCCTACGAGCAGTACTTC.

V gene TRBV12-3 or TRBV12-4 combines with J gene TRBJ2-7; 9 nucleotides agree with TRBD1. The CDR3 is 13 residues long. Trimming removed 3 bases from V and 6 bases from J; junction bases left unmatched: 3. The chain's CDR3 is CASSFPDRGEQYF. CDR3 nucleotide sequence: TGTGCCAGCAGTTTTCCGGACAGGGGCGAGCAGTACTTC.

Many counts were recorded for this clonotype. The rearrangement links TRBV4-1 to TRBJ2-3, with D perhaps matching TRBD1 (5 bases). The CDR3 loop spans 15 amino acids. Germline values: CDR1 MGHRA, CDR2 YSYEKL. V dropped 1 base and J dropped 3 bases, with 11 bases sitting between them. The DNA of the CDR3 is TGCGCCAGCAGCCAAGCAGGGATACGTACAGATACGCAGTATTTT. This gives the protein CASSQAGIRTDTQYF.

V is TRBV5-4 and J is TRBJ2-2; D possibly corresponds to TRBD1 (5 bases). Trimming removed 2 bases at V and 5 bases at J, with 7 bases between. The V gene's germline CDR1 is SGHNT and CDR2 YYREEE (reference sequence). The CDR3 is 13 residues long. This CDR3 reads CASSLGVTGELFF. CDR3 nucleotide sequence: TGTGCCAGCAGCTTAGGGGTAACCGGGGAGCTGTTTTTT.

This clonotype was counted at least ten times. The chain joins TRBV11-3 to TRBJ2-1; D remains ambiguous. CDR1 is SGHNT, CDR2 YENEEA, per germline. Deletions cut 3 bases from V and 6 bases from J, with 6 bases between. The CDR3 loop spans 12 amino acids. In DNA form, the CDR3 reads TGTGCCAGCAGCTTTTGGGGCAATGAGCAGTTCTTC. It encodes CASSFWGNEQFF.

This clonotype was detected many times. V gene TRBV9 combines with J gene TRBJ1-1; D is unresolved. The V end lost 4 bases, the J end lost 0 bases, and 7 bases lay between the germline ends. Germline CDR1 and CDR2: SGDLS and YYNGEE. CDR3 length equals 13 residues. DNA for the CDR3: TGTGCCAGCAGCCATGGCATGAACACTGAAGCTTTCTTT. Protein: CASSHGMNTEAFF.

This clonotype was found many times. The rearrangement joins TRBV12-3 or TRBV12-4 to TRBJ2-3; D perhaps matches TRBD1 (5 bases). The CDR3 extends over 14 amino acids. Trimming pared 6 bases from V and 1 base from J, leaving 11 bases between. The CDR3: CASSPVGRTDTQYF. The CDR3 DNA follows: TGTGCCAGCAGCCCAGTGGGGCGCACAGATACGCAGTATTTT.

In this sample, this clonotype turned up many times. The V and J genes are TRBV6-5 and TRBJ2-1, with D perhaps TRBD2 (6 bases). CDR3 size: 16 residues. V lost 7 bases and J 2 bases, leaving 18 bases between the germline ends. Per the germline V gene, CDR1 is MNHEY and CDR2 is SVGAGI. The CDR3 DNA sequence: TGTGCCAGCACCTCCCCGGGGGTAGTTGCCTACAATGAGCAGTTCTTC. It encodes CASTSPGVVAYNEQFF.

The chain joins TRBV5-1 to TRBJ1-2, with 8 bases identical to TRBD1. The CDR3 is 14 residues long. The junction had 10 bases not matched to a gene; V was cut back by 4 bases and J by 8 bases. Per the germline V gene, CDR1 is SGHRS and CDR2 is YFSETQ. The CDR3 region has the DNA TGCGCCAGCAGCCCCAGGGGGCCGGAAGGGGGCTACACCTTC. Amino acids: CASSPRGPEGGYTF.

This clonotype was seen many times. The chain employs TRBV9 and TRBJ2-7, with D maybe TRBD2 (6 bases). Trimming left V 3 bases short and J 5 bases short, with 12 bases between. CDR1 and CDR2 (germline): SGDLS, YYNGEE. The CDR3 length is 13 residues. CDR3 nucleotides: TGTGCCAGCAGCGAGGACTACCGTCACGAGCAGTACTTC. This codes for CASSEDYRHEQYF.

This clonotype came up many times. The chain combines TRBV6-1 with TRBJ2-5; 10 positions agree with TRBD2. The trim removed 5 bases at V and 0 bases at J, leaving 3 bases unmatched. CDR3 length equals 15 residues. Germline CDR1 and CDR2: MNHNS and SASEGT. Here the CDR3 DNA reads TGTGCCAGCAGTCGTAGCGGGGGGAACCAAGAGACCCAGTACTTC. Its translation is CASSRSGGNQETQYF.

This clonotype was seen ten or more times. This rearrangement joins TRBV4-2 to TRBJ1-2, with 9 bases aligning to TRBD1. The germline gives CDR1 LGHNA, CDR2 YNFKEQ. The CDR3 loop spans 18 amino acids. The V and J ends lost 3 bases and 4 bases, in that order; junction bases with no gene match: 15. The chain's CDR3 is CASSHDRDRATNGYGYTF. The CDR3 DNA reads TGTGCCAGCAGCCATGACCGGGACAGGGCGACGAACGGCTATGGCTACACCTTC.

This clonotype came up many times. The chain combines TRBV6-5 with TRBJ2-3; D may be TRBD2 (6 bases). Between the trimmed V and J ends, which lost 4 bases and 0 bases, there was a span of 11 bases. The CDR3 contains 15 residues. From germline, CDR1 is MNHEY and CDR2 SVGAGI. CDR3 region: CASSSGTASTDTQYF. CDR3 coding DNA: TGTGCCAGCAGTTCTGGGACTGCGAGCACAGATACGCAGTATTTT.

This clonotype was counted at least ten times. V gene TRBV7-8 combines with J gene TRBJ2-3, with D tentatively TRBD2 (6 bases). The CDR3 length is 16 residues. The germline V gene encodes CDR1 SGHVS and CDR2 FQNEAQ. V was clipped by 1 base and J by 1 base, with 12 bases between them. CDR3 amino acids: CASSLVWPSGTDTQYF. Written as DNA, the CDR3 is TGTGCCAGCAGCTTAGTATGGCCTAGCGGCACAGATACGCAGTATTTT.